This T cell receptor (beta chain) was captured by sequencing in a study of blood T cells in healthy people across ages. Across the study: Template switching recovered approximately one barcoded beta molecule for every two T cells.

A second roughly 6 to 11 cycle PCR used barcoded and J-beta primers. MiXCR was run by TCRdb on the 5' RACE reads, yielding one entry per CDR3 protein. Here the sample spans almost 800,000 distinct CDR3 sequences, nearly 60% being singletons. Study-wide points: Compared with aged donors, long-lived donors showed fewer expanded clones, suggesting selection. Without sorted subsets, naive and antigen-experienced compartments could not be conclusively compared. The study found TCR beta diversity correlated strongly with naive T cell percentage.

The ends lost 3 bases at V and 7 bases at J; junction bases unmatched: 4. CDR1 is SGHRS, CDR2 YFSETQ, per germline. The CDR3 is 15 residues long. To note about this clonotype: Its antigen is unidentified.

This receptor was identified in a man aged 25-45 years in good health. The sequencing sample was made of blood. The chain is built from TRBV5-1 and TRBJ2-2; 12 nucleotides line up with TRBD1. The chain's CDR3 is CASSSGQGAGGELFF. The CDR3 DNA reads TGCGCCAGCAGCTCGGGACAGGGGGCCGGCGGGGAGCTGTTTTTT.